A single sample is the source of the 9 T cell receptor beta chains below, sequenced in a study of T cells in Graves' hyperthyroidism and ophthalmopathy. TCR beta CDR3 region amplification was performed from RNA transcripts. Researchers ran a first-round RT-PCR on the TCR CDR3 using the HTBI primer set. Each CDR3 protein gets one entry after TCRdb re-called the multiplex PCR reads with MiXCR. The profile shows over 650,000 distinct CDR3 sequences, about 15% of them singletons. Sequencing was carried out using blood. These receptors originate from a man between 18 and 35 years old with Graves' hyperthyroidism.

This clonotype appeared many times. V and J are TRBV28 and TRBJ1-1; TRBD1 might be the D (5 bases). Germline CDR1 reads MDHEN; CDR2 reads SYDVKM. With 7 bases removed from V and 0 bases from J, the gap between germline ends came to 15 bases. The CDR3 is made up of 15 amino acids. The CDR3 reads CASNPLGTLNTEAFF. As DNA, the CDR3 is TGTGCCAGCAACCCCTTGGGGACCCTGAACACTGAAGCTTTCTTT.

This clonotype was counted ten times or more. The V and J genes are TRBV19 and TRBJ1-1; 9 bases match TRBD1. Germline V gene sequence: CDR1 LNHDA, CDR2 SQIVND (reference sequence). The CDR3 has 14 amino acids. V shed 5 bases and J 5 bases; nucleotides not matched to a gene: 6. The CDR3 is CASSPGQGTTEAFF. CDR3 coding DNA: TGTGCCAGTAGTCCCGGACAGGGGACGACTGAAGCTTTCTTT.

This clonotype was recorded at least ten times. V and J are TRBV3-1 and TRBJ2-3; D unresolved. The germline V gene has CDR1 LGHDT and CDR2 YNNKEL (reference sequence). This CDR3 has 14 amino acids. Trimming removed 5 bases at V and 2 bases at J, with 11 bases between. The CDR3 sequence: CASSGEVPTDTQYF. The CDR3 DNA sequence: TGTGCCAGCAGCGGTGAGGTTCCCACAGATACGCAGTATTTT.

This clonotype was seen a few times. The chain links TRBV25-1 to TRBJ2-1; 9 bases align to TRBD2. Trimming took 0 bases from V and 6 from J; bases not matched to a gene: 12. This CDR3 comprises 18 residues. CDR1 and CDR2 (germline): MGHDK, SYGVNS. CDR3 loop: CASSEYIHSSGRVNEQFF. CDR3 DNA sequence: TGTGCCAGCAGTGAATATATTCATAGTAGCGGGAGAGTCAATGAGCAGTTCTTC.

A few counts support this clonotype. The gene calls are TRBV28 and TRBJ2-6; a weak D match, TRBD1 (5 bases). The CDR3 length is 16 residues. Germline V CDR1 and CDR2: MDHEN, SYDVKM. The ends were cut back, 2 bases at V and 1 base at J, with 9 bases in the middle. The CDR3 coding sequence is TGTGCCAGCAGTTTAGGGCCAGGGTCTGGGGCCAACGTCCTGACTTTC. It yields the protein CASSLGPGSGANVLTF.

This clonotype was seen only a few times. This chain joins TRBV28 and TRBJ1-2; no clear D. Germline loops: CDR1 MDHEN, CDR2 SYDVKM. CDR3 length equals 12 residues. The ends were cut back, 7 bases at V and 8 bases at J, with 14 bases in the middle. The CDR3 here is CASTSGDLGYTF. DNA of the CDR3: TGTGCCAGCACCTCGGGAGACCTAGGCTACACCTTC.

The rearrangement joins TRBV5-1 to TRBJ2-5; 10 nucleotides align to TRBD2. The germline V gene encodes CDR1 SGHRS and CDR2 YFSETQ. This CDR3 contains 15 residues. V dropped 5 bases and J dropped 3; count of bases not matched to a gene: 7. The CDR3 DNA follows: TGCGCCAGCAGATCTAGCGGGAGTTTAGAAGAGACCCAGTACTTC. It specifies CASRSSGSLEETQYF.

This clonotype was picked up many times. The chain has TRBV7-9 and TRBJ2-1; 11 positions agree with TRBD2. V was clipped by 1 base and J by 1 base; unmatched bases: 6. This CDR3 has 18 residues. The germline gives CDR1 SEHNR, CDR2 FQNEAQ (reference sequence). CDR3 bases: TGTGCCAGCAGCTTAGTGCGGACTAGCGGGCTTTCCTACAATGAGCAGTTCTTC. It specifies CASSLVRTSGLSYNEQFF.

This chain links TRBV5-1 with TRBJ1-6, with TRBD1 matching over 8 bases. The ends lost 0 bases at V and 7 bases at J; junction bases unmatched: 6. CDR3 length: 16 residues. Germline V lookup: CDR1 SGHRS, CDR2 YFSETQ. The CDR3 is CASSLENRGVNSPLHF. CDR3 nucleotides: TGCGCCAGCAGCTTGGAGAACAGGGGGGTCAATTCACCCCTCCACTTT.